Shown below are 19 T cell receptor beta chains from a single sample sequenced in a study of T-cell memory formation after mild COVID-19. Each CDR3 protein is one row after TCRdb ran MiXCR on the 5' RACE reads. The data hold about 560,000 distinct CDR3 sequences, with roughly 17% observed a single time. Sequencing used PBMCs or a T cell subset sorted from them (not recorded which). The receptor set was obtained from an adult woman who had mild COVID-19 (a few samples of this study predate the infection). Cell type and time point are not known.

This clonotype has just a few counts. The chain is built from TRBV18 and TRBJ2-1; D may match TRBD1 or TRBD2 (5 bases each). The germline gives CDR1 KGHSH, CDR2 LQKENI. V was trimmed by 5 bases and J by 0 bases, leaving 23 bases between them. The CDR3 runs 19 residues. This chain's CDR3 is CASSSRAVGPLSSYNEQFF. The CDR3 DNA reads as TGTGCCAGCTCAAGTCGGGCCGTGGGACCCCTGAGCTCCTACAATGAGCAGTTCTTC.

The rearrangement uses TRBV7-6 and TRBJ2-2; 9 bases are a match to TRBD2. Trimming removed 0 bases from V and 4 bases from J; junction bases left unmatched: 9. The CDR3 runs to 18 residues. Germline CDR1 SGHVS, CDR2 FNYEAQ. DNA for the CDR3: TGTGCCAGCAGCTTAGCCCCAAGCGGGGGGCGGGGCACCGGGGAGCTGTTTTTT. This gives the protein CASSLAPSGGRGTGELFF.

This clonotype turned up a few times. The chain employs TRBV6-2 or TRBV6-3 and TRBJ2-7; unclear D gene. Trimming left V 6 bases short and J 0 bases short, with 15 bases between. CDR1 and CDR2 (germline): MNHEY, SVGEGT. This CDR3 spans 15 amino acids. The CDR3, as DNA: TGTGCCAGCAGCGGCTCGGCGGACCTCTCCTACGAGCAGTACTTC. It is translated as CASSGSADLSYEQYF.

The V call is TRBV6-5, the J call TRBJ2-7, with D perhaps matching TRBD2 (5 bases). Trimming pared 6 bases from V and 0 bases from J, leaving 15 bases between. Germline CDR1 reads MNHEY; CDR2 reads SVGAGI. This CDR3 comprises 15 residues. The CDR3 is CASSLSIGSSYEQYF. In nucleotides, the CDR3 is TGTGCCAGCAGCCTCTCCATAGGGAGCTCCTACGAGCAGTACTTC.

Only a few counts were recorded for this clonotype. The chain joins TRBV5-6 to TRBJ2-1; no clear D gene. The CDR3 loop spans 13 amino acids. The V end lost 5 bases, the J end lost 9 bases, and 15 bases lay between the germline ends. Germline V gene sequence: CDR1 SGHDT, CDR2 YYEEEE. CDR3 nucleotides: TGTGCCAGCAGTCTCTTCGACGTTAGTGAGCAGTTCTTC. Translating gives CASSLFDVSEQFF.

This chain uses TRBV29-1 with TRBJ2-1, with D possibly being TRBD2 (5 bases). The length of the CDR3 is 12 residues. Germline V gene lookup returns CDR1 SQVTM and CDR2 ANQGSEA. Trimming took 4 bases from V and 8 from J, leaving 12 bases between them. This CDR3 reads CSVVRLADEQFF. For the CDR3, the DNA is TGCAGCGTTGTTCGGCTAGCCGATGAGCAGTTCTTC.

This sequence joins TRBV20-1 and TRBJ2-3; D gene ambiguous. Germline CDR1 DFQATT, CDR2 SNEGSKA (reference sequence). The V gene lost 1 base and the J gene lost 0 bases, with 8 bases spanning the gap. The CDR3 contains 14 residues. The CDR3 region has the DNA TGCAGTGCTAGAGGGGCTCCAAGCACAGATACGCAGTATTTT. Protein sequence: CSARGAPSTDTQYF.

This clonotype was seen many times. The chain recombines TRBV4-2 with TRBJ2-7; D gene uncertain. CDR3 length: 12 residues. Trimming stripped 1 base from V and 4 bases from J, with 5 bases between. Looked up from germline, CDR1 is LGHNA and CDR2 is YNFKEQ. The CDR3 coding sequence is TGTGCCAGCAGCCAAGGCGTTTACGAGCAGTACTTC. It specifies CASSQGVYEQYF.

V is TRBV6-1 and J is TRBJ2-1; no definite D call. The CDR3 is 14 amino acids. V was shortened by 3 bases and J by 4 bases, with 10 bases between the two germline ends. CDR1 and CDR2 from the germline V gene are MNHNS and SASEGT. CDR3 amino acids: CASSELERYNEQFF. CDR3 sequence (DNA): TGTGCCAGCAGTGAGTTGGAAAGGTACAATGAGCAGTTCTTC.

This clonotype was seen a few times. The CDR3 region has the DNA TGTGCCAGCTCAAACGCAGGGGGGGGCACAGATACGCAGTATTTT. It is translated as CASSNAGGGTDTQYF. The chain is built from TRBV18 and TRBJ2-3; D possibly matches TRBD1 or TRBD2 (7 bases each). This CDR3 contains 15 residues. Per germline, CDR1 KGHSH and CDR2 LQKENI. Trimming removed 5 bases from V and 1 base from J, with 13 bases in between.

The chain carries TRBV6-6 and TRBJ1-2, with 7 bases fitting TRBD1. The CDR3 consists of 14 residues. J lost 5 bases, V lost 7 bases, and 10 bases had no gene match. Germline values: CDR1 MNHNY, CDR2 SVGAGI (reference sequence). The CDR3 coding sequence is TGTGCCAGCACACTACTTGGGACAGATTATGGCTACACCTTC. Translating it yields CASTLLGTDYGYTF.

Written as DNA, the CDR3 is TGCGCCAGCAGCTATGGGACTAGCGGACTCGACGAGCAGTACTTC. Translating gives CASSYGTSGLDEQYF. The chain combines TRBV5-1 with TRBJ2-7, with 11 bases aligning to TRBD2. From germline, CDR1 is SGHRS and CDR2 YFSETQ. This CDR3 has 15 amino acids. Trimming removed 3 bases from V and 5 bases from J; junction bases left unmatched: 7. The entire variable domain, with the rest obtained from reference TRBV5-1 and TRBJ2-7, is as follows: KAGVTQTPRYLIKTRGQQVTLSCSPISGHRSVSWYQQTPGQGLQFLFEYFSETQRNKGNFPGRFSGRQFSNSRSEMNVSTLELGDSALYLCASSYGTSGLDEQYFGPGTRLTVT.

The gene calls are TRBV19 and TRBJ2-3; no reliable D call. CDR1 is LNHDA, CDR2 SQIVND, per germline (reference sequence). The CDR3 sequence is 16 residues long. V lost 6 bases and J 0 bases, leaving 16 bases between the germline ends. The CDR3: CASRPIYTPSTDTQYF. The CDR3, as DNA: TGTGCCAGTAGACCTATCTACACTCCTAGCACAGATACGCAGTATTTT.

The chain carries TRBV19 and TRBJ2-4, with TRBD2 as a possible D gene (6 bases). Trimming cost V 5 bases and J 9 bases, with 17 bases left between them. This CDR3 is 14 amino acids long. CDR1 LNHDA and CDR2 SQIVND come from the germline V gene (reference sequence). The CDR3 nucleotides are TGTGCCAGTAGTCCGGGGACTTCGGCCCGCATTCAGTACTTC. The encoded protein is CASSPGTSARIQYF.

In this sample, this clonotype turned up a few times. The chain employs TRBV12-3 or TRBV12-4 and TRBJ2-2; unclear D gene. This CDR3 has 15 amino acids. V lost 7 bases and J lost 6, with 18 bases in between. The CDR3 DNA is TGTGCCAGCACCCTTGGGCAGGCTGGGCCCGGGGAGCTGTTTTTT. This codes for CASTLGQAGPGELFF.

V and J are TRBV29-1 and TRBJ2-5; D remains ambiguous. Trimming pared 1 base from V and 4 bases from J, leaving 1 base between. Germline CDR1 and CDR2: SQVTM and ANQGSEA. The CDR3 consists of 10 residues. CDR3 protein: CSVEVETQYF. CDR3 nucleotide sequence: TGCAGCGTTGAAGTAGAGACCCAGTACTTC. The full variable domain, with the rest looked up from reference TRBV29-1 and TRBJ2-5, is SAVISQKPSRDICQRGTSLTIQCQVDSQVTMMFWYRQQPGQSLTLIATANQGSEATYESGFVIDKFPISRPNLTFSTLTVSNMSPEDSSIYLCSVEVETQYFGPGTRLLVL.

J is TRBJ2-2 and V is TRBV2, with a tentative D call TRBD2 (6 bases). Looked up from germline, CDR1 is SNHLY and CDR2 is FYNNEI. Deletions cut 8 bases from V and 4 bases from J, with 17 bases between. This CDR3 contains 15 residues. The CDR3 loop is CASPGGPGSTGELFF. CDR3 bases: TGTGCCAGCCCCGGAGGGCCTGGATCCACCGGGGAGCTGTTTTTT.

J is TRBJ2-3 and V is TRBV4-1; 9 bases line up with TRBD1. V shed 4 bases and J 5 bases; nucleotides not matched to a gene: 4. The CDR3 totals 14 residues. The germline V gene encodes CDR1 MGHRA and CDR2 YSYEKL. In DNA form, the CDR3 reads TGCGCCAGCAGCCGCACAGGGGGCGGAGATACGCAGTATTTT. This sequence encodes CASSRTGGGDTQYF.

The chain joins TRBV6-2 or TRBV6-3 to TRBJ2-7, with D perhaps being TRBD1 or TRBD2 (5 bases each). Between the trimmed V and J ends, which lost 7 bases and 0 bases, there was a span of 10 bases. CDR3 size: 13 residues. Germline-derived CDR1 and CDR2 are MNHEY and SVGEGT. The CDR3 is CASMWDRSYEQYF. The CDR3 bases are TGTGCCAGCATGTGGGACCGCTCCTACGAGCAGTACTTC.